This TCR beta chain was obtained from a study of T cell responses to AZD1222 COVID-19 vaccine. There are 14 residues in the CDR3. Trimming took off 7 bases at V and 8 bases at J, with 18 bases between the two ends. Germline values: CDR1 SGHRS, CDR2 YFSETQ. Details on this clone: Its cognate antigen is unknown.

Libraries were prepared by immunoSEQ multiplex PCR; TCRdb keeps only in-frame clonotypes and omits some of them. The repertoire holds 90,000 to 130,000 clones, with roughly 93% as singletons. Study-wide results and caveats: The study found vaccine-associated CD4 TCRs spanning spike, dominant at 160-218 and 743-854. The study sampled repertoires only after the peak T cell response. The donor group comprised mostly white British people and more females; the analysis possibly underestimated clonal diversity.

The sequences come from peripheral blood, collected 28 days after the second AZD1222 dose. The TCR sequence derives from an adult who received the AZD1222 COVID-19 vaccine. The gene calls are TRBV5-1 and TRBJ1-4, with D perhaps matching TRBD1 (6 bases). CDR3 amino acids: CASGPRGGQEKLFF. CDR3 DNA: TGCGCCAGCGGTCCTCGCGGGGGGCAGGAAAAACTGTTTTTT. Using reference TRBV5-1 and TRBJ1-4 for the parts outside the CDR3, the full variable domain is KAGVTQTPRYLIKTRGQQVTLSCSPISGHRSVSWYQQTPGQGLQFLFEYFSETQRNKGNFPGRFSGRQFSNSRSEMNVSTLELGDSALYLCASGPRGGQEKLFFGSGTQLSVL.